This T cell receptor beta chain was documented in a study of human T cells and chemical hapten exposure. Time point noted: patch test 1, 2 weeks after DPC sensitization. Treatment noted: therapeutic diphenylcyclopropenone sensitization with weekly scalp DPC. CDR1 KGHSH and CDR2 LQKENI come from the germline V gene. V lost 2 bases, J lost 0 bases, and 5 bases stayed unmatched. The CDR3 is 16 amino acids. Authors' analysis steps: A per-sample median of around 88,000 TCRs was observed, with counts ranging from roughly 23,224 to 750,000. TCRdb analysed the RACE reads with MiXCR anew, one entry per CDR3 protein. These V and J calls originate from TCRdb's pipeline instead of the authors' own analysis. The sample holds 45,000 to 60,000 distinct CDR3 sequences, 9.3% seen once.

The V gene is TRBV18, the J gene TRBJ1-1, with 8 bases identical to TRBD1. The TCR comes from a woman aged 40 to 55 with alopecia areata. Some clones in this sample may be carry-over from other donors' samples. The specimen comprised whole blood, sampled in connection with sensitization to the hapten diphenylcyclopropenone (DPC). The CDR3 region has the DNA TGTGCCAGCTCACCAGCCCGGACAGGGATGAACACTGAAGCTTTCTTT. Residues: CASSPARTGMNTEAFF.